This T cell receptor (beta chain) is drawn from a study of molecular identifiers for immune sequencing clone quantification. There are many counts of this clonotype. The antigen remains unidentified. This CDR3 spans 15 amino acids. V shed 4 bases and J shed 7 bases, with 19 bases lying between them. The germline V gene has CDR1 SGHDN and CDR2 FVKESK. Findings and limits, study-wide: The sizes of highly expanded clones could be underestimated when identical TCR molecules share a barcode. Jurkat TCR RNA spiked in from one cell (amid about 980,000 naive cells) was reportedly detectable.

One entry per CDR3 protein results from TCRdb running MiXCR on the PCR reads. The sample includes about 640,000 distinct CDR3 sequences, nearly 20% of them seen just once. Sequenced input: naive CD8+ T cells from blood, with Jurkat cell RNA spiked in. Subset reported: FACS-sorted CD8+CD4-CCR7+CD45RA+ naive T cells. The receptor's source is a human donor in good health. Some libraries in this study had Jurkat cell RNA spiked in. The chain has TRBV14 and TRBJ1-1; D is unresolved. The CDR3 is CASSRYKGWVGEAFF. CDR3 bases: TGTGCCAGCAGCCGTTACAAGGGATGGGTTGGTGAAGCTTTCTTT. Supplemented by reference TRBV14 and TRBJ1-1, the full variable domain reads EAGVTQFPSHSVIEKGQTVTLRCDPISGHDNLYWYRRVMGKEIKFLLHFVKESKQDESGMPNNRFLAERTGGTYSTLKVQPAELEDSGVYFCASSRYKGWVGEAFFGQGTRLTVV.